This T cell receptor (beta chain) was identified during a study of beta chain features in type 1 diabetes. The study, taken as a whole, reports: Within each of all four CD4+ subsets, Type 1 diabetes patients had TCRB CDR3s that were moderately but significantly shorter.

For this clone: Its matching antigen is unknown.

The authors sorted CD4+ naive, central memory, regulatory and stem cell-like memory cells via CD45RO/CCR7/CD25/CD127/CD95/CD27. Each of the sorted populations had a purity greater than 98%. Expressed TCRB transcripts got sequenced, as all isolated RNA was reverse transcribed. Assay: immunoSEQ multiplex PCR; the TCRdb copy retains only in-frame clones and omits some. The sample contains about 710,000 clones, over 12% of which appear only once. Germline-derived CDR1 and CDR2 are LNHDA and SQIVND (reference sequence). The CDR3 has 14 residues. Trimming took off 4 bases at V and 2 bases at J, with 11 bases between the two ends.

The chain employs TRBV19 and TRBJ1-2; D is perhaps TRBD1 (5 bases). This TCR derives from a man aged 18 to 30 with type 1 diabetes. The sequencing sample was made of naive CD4+ T cells from blood. In DNA form, the CDR3 reads TGTGCCAGTAGTAAGGGACGGCAAAACTATGGCTACACCTTC. It specifies CASSKGRQNYGYTF.